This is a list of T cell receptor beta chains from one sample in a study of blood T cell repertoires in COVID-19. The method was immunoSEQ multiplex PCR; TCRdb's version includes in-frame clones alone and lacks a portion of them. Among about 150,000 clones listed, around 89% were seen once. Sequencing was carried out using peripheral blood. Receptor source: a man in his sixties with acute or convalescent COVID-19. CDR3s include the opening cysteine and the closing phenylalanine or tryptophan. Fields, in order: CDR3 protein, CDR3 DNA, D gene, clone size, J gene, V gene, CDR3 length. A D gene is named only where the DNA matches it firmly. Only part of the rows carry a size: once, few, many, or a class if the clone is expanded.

CASRQGTYNEQFF	TGTGCCAGTAGACAGGGGACCTACAATGAGCAGTTCTTC	TRBD1	.	TRBJ2-1	TRBV19	13
CASSKGDRYDSNQPQHF	TGTGCCAGCAGTAAAGGGGACAGATACGATAGCAATCAGCCCCAGCATTTT	TRBD1	.	TRBJ1-5	TRBV6-1	17
CASSTTGNYGYTF	TGCGCCAGCAGTACGACAGGGAATTATGGCTACACCTTC	TRBD1	.	TRBJ1-2	TRBV5-1	13
CASSVFRGQYF	TGTGCCAGCAGTGTCTTCAGGGGCCAGTATTTT	.	.	TRBJ2-3	TRBV2	11
CASRAASGANVLTF	TGCGCCAGCAGAGCTGCCTCTGGGGCCAACGTCCTGACTTTC	.	.	TRBJ2-6	TRBV5-1	14
CASSLGEEDEQYF	TGCGCCAGCAGCTTGGGGGAGGAGGACGAGCAGTACTTC	.	.	TRBJ2-7	TRBV5-1	13
CASSPGLSLATKDTQYF	TGTGCCAGCAGCCCTGGACTATCATTGGCTACTAAAGATACGCAGTATTTT	.	once	TRBJ2-3	TRBV7-3	17
CSVFPGTGGPNEQFF	TGCAGCGTTTTTCCCGGGACAGGGGGCCCCAATGAGCAGTTCTTC	TRBD1	.	TRBJ2-1	TRBV29-1	15
CSVTSGFTGELFF	TGCAGCGTAACTAGCGGGTTCACCGGGGAGCTGTTTTTT	TRBD2	.	TRBJ2-2	TRBV29-1	13
CASSLRSTGPGSGYTF	TGTGCCAGCAGCTTAAGAAGCACAGGGCCGGGGAGTGGCTACACCTTC	.	.	TRBJ1-2	TRBV7-2	16
CASSSGMNYGYTF	TGTGCCAGCAGCTCGGGTATGAACTATGGCTACACCTTC	.	.	TRBJ1-2	TRBV7-8	13
CASSVEGNTEAFF	TGTGCCAGCAGCGTCGAGGGGAACACTGAAGCTTTCTTT	.	.	TRBJ1-1	TRBV9	13
CASSQYSPDGYTF	TGTGCCAGCAGCCAATATAGCCCCGATGGCTACACCTTC	.	once	TRBJ1-2	TRBV3-1/TRBV3-2	13
CAWRDRSSPLHF	TGTGCCTGGAGGGACAGGTCTTCACCCCTCCACTTT	TRBD1	few	TRBJ1-6	TRBV30	12
CASSRLQATDTQYF	TGTGCCTCATCACGGTTACAGGCCACAGATACGCAGTATTTT	.	.	TRBJ2-3	TRBV6-5	14
CASSLTQLNYGYTF	TGTGCCAGCAGTTTAACGCAACTTAACTATGGCTACACCTTC	.	.	TRBJ1-2	TRBV27	14
CASSLLAANTGELFF	TGTGCCAGCAGCTTATTAGCGGCGAACACCGGGGAGCTGTTTTTT	.	.	TRBJ2-2	TRBV7-9	15
CASSFPASGGQRTDTQYF	TGTGCCAGCAGTTTCCCGGCTAGCGGGGGGCAACGCACAGATACGCAGTATTTT	TRBD2	.	TRBJ2-3	TRBV6-2/TRBV6-3	18
CASSPEDRVGYTF	TGTGCCAGCAGCCCTGAGGACAGAGTTGGCTACACCTTC	.	.	TRBJ1-2	TRBV5-6	13
CASSPESKEQYF	TGTGCCAGCTCACCGGAGTCTAAAGAGCAGTACTTC	.	.	TRBJ2-7	TRBV18	12